Below are 30 T cell receptor beta chains sequenced from a single sample in a study of T cells after somatic rescue of genetic block. This table comes from immunoSEQ multiplex PCR, and its TCRdb copy is limited to in-frame clones, with some not included. The sample shows approximately 11,000 clones, about 74% of them seen only once. Material for sequencing was peripheral blood mononuclear cells (PBMCs). The source of these receptors is a boy younger than 18.

This clone was detected once. The V gene is TRBV11-2, the J gene TRBJ2-1; TRBD1 matches at 11 bases. Trimming at V came to 1 base and at J to 7 bases, leaving 3 bases not matched to a gene. Germline V lookup: CDR1 SGHAT, CDR2 FQNNGV. The length of the CDR3 is 15 residues. Written as DNA, the CDR3 is TGTGCCAGCAGCTTAGGGACAGGGGGCAAAAATGAGCAGTTCTTC. It encodes CASSLGTGGKNEQFF.

V usage is TRBV10-1 and J usage is TRBJ1-1; D gene uncertain. In germline, CDR1 is WNHNN, CDR2 SYGVQD (reference sequence). V lost 2 bases and J 1 base, leaving 5 bases between the germline ends. This CDR3 contains 13 residues. The CDR3 nucleotides read TGCGCCAGCAGTGAGGTCTCGAACACTGAAGCTTTCTTT. It is translated as CASSEVSNTEAFF.

This rearrangement joins TRBV15 to TRBJ2-7; 10 bases fit TRBD2. Germline loops: CDR1 LNHNV, CDR2 YYDKDF (reference sequence). The V and J ends lost 5 bases and 3 bases, in that order; junction bases with no gene match: 7. This CDR3 contains 15 residues. The CDR3 region has the DNA TGTGCCACCAGCGCCGGACTAGCGGTAATCTACGAGCAGTACTTC. Translated: CATSAGLAVIYEQYF.

The chain has TRBV11-3 and TRBJ2-2; TRBD1 matches at 8 bases. Unmatched junction bases numbered 2, after V lost 5 bases and J lost 6 bases. CDR3 length: 13 amino acids. Germline V gives CDR1 SGHNT, CDR2 YENEEA. The CDR3 nucleotides read TGTGCCAGCAGCCAACAGGGGGCCGGGGAGCTGTTTTTT. This gives the protein CASSQQGAGELFF.

The chain uses TRBV30 and TRBJ2-5, with D maybe TRBD1 (6 bases). The V and J ends lost 3 bases and 11 bases respectively, with 16 bases between them. In germline, CDR1 is GTSNPN, CDR2 SVGIG (reference sequence). The CDR3 loop spans 12 amino acids. Here the CDR3 reads CAWSARGGEQYF. CDR3 nucleotides: TGTGCCTGGAGCGCTAGAGGGGGTGAGCAGTACTTC.

The genes are TRBV5-1 and TRBJ2-1, with TRBD1 identical over 7 bases. The CDR3 sequence is 16 residues long. The trim removed 0 bases at V and 2 bases at J, leaving 5 bases unmatched. The germline gives CDR1 SGHRS, CDR2 YFSETQ. This chain's CDR3 is CASSLVLGQPYNEQFF. The CDR3 DNA is TGCGCCAGCAGCTTGGTGTTGGGACAGCCCTACAATGAGCAGTTCTTC.

The chain recombines TRBV10-3 with TRBJ2-1; TRBD2 matches at 8 bases. The CDR3 has 16 amino acids. V lost 2 bases, J lost 6 bases, and 9 bases stayed unmatched. Germline lookup yields CDR1 ENHRY and CDR2 SYGVKD. The CDR3 here is CAISERGLDLANEQFF. The CDR3 nucleotides read TGTGCCATCAGTGAGCGGGGACTAGATCTCGCCAATGAGCAGTTCTTC.

CDR3 region: CASSLTRDNEQFF. In DNA, the CDR3 is TGTGCCAGCAGCTTGACCAGGGACAATGAGCAGTTCTTC. The J gene is TRBJ2-1, the V gene TRBV7-3; perhaps TRBD1 as D (5 bases). This CDR3 is 13 amino acids long. Germline CDR1 and CDR2: SGHTA and FQGTGA. V lost 3 bases to trimming and J lost 5 bases, with 8 bases between them.

The CDR3 nucleotides are TGTGCCAGCAGCGCCAGGAGGGGGATAGGGAACACTGAAGCTTTCTTT. Translation gives CASSARRGIGNTEAFF. The chain couples TRBV7-6 to TRBJ1-1, with D maybe TRBD1 (6 bases). This CDR3 is built from 16 residues. Germline V gene lookup returns CDR1 SGHVS and CDR2 FNYEAQ. V shed 5 bases and J shed 1 base, with 17 bases lying between them.

V is TRBV6-5 and J is TRBJ1-1, with 8 bases identical to TRBD1. V was pared by 0 bases and J by 5 bases, with 5 bases of the junction left unmatched. CDR1 and CDR2 from the germline V gene are MNHEY and SVGAGI. The CDR3 is made up of 15 amino acids. The CDR3 sequence is CASSYSTGENTEAFF. The DNA for the CDR3 is TGTGCCAGCAGTTACTCGACAGGGGAGAATACTGAAGCTTTCTTT.

This clone came up a few times. This sequence joins TRBV5-6 and TRBJ1-2; D ambiguous. Germline lookup yields CDR1 SGHDT and CDR2 YYEEEE. The CDR3 sequence is 13 residues long. Between the trimmed V and J ends, which lost 0 bases and 6 bases, there was a span of 9 bases. CDR3 nucleotides: TGTGCCAGCAGCTTGGTCTGGGAAAATGGCTACACCTTC. Translation gives CASSLVWENGYTF.

By sample fraction, this clone is medium-sized (0.01 to 0.1%). CDR3 protein: CAWSDQGAFSGNTIYF. The CDR3, as DNA: TGTGCCTGGAGTGACCAGGGGGCTTTTAGTGGAAACACCATATATTTT. The gene calls are TRBV30 and TRBJ1-3, with 8 bases matching TRBD1. Looked up from germline, CDR1 is GTSNPN and CDR2 is SVGIG (reference sequence). The ends lost 1 base at V and 3 bases at J; junction bases unmatched: 8. The CDR3 contains 16 residues.

V and J are TRBV7-3 and TRBJ2-1; the D gene is possibly TRBD2 (6 bases). The V gene's germline CDR1 is SGHTA and CDR2 FQGTGA. The V end lost 3 bases, the J end lost 6 bases, and 12 bases lay between the germline ends. The length of the CDR3 is 14 residues. DNA for the CDR3: TGTGCCAGCAGCTTTTTGGGGGGTGTCAATGAGCAGTTCTTC. Protein product: CASSFLGGVNEQFF.

V is TRBV4-2 and J is TRBJ2-7; TRBD2 matches at 9 bases. V lost 4 bases and J lost 4; bases outside the gene matches: 14. The germline V gene has CDR1 LGHNA and CDR2 YNFKEQ. This CDR3 region has 17 residues. Here the CDR3 reads CASSPFGSSGRPYEQYF. For the CDR3, the DNA is TGTGCCAGCAGCCCGTTCGGAAGTAGCGGGAGACCATACGAGCAGTACTTC.

Only a few counts were recorded for this clone. The rearrangement links TRBV4-2 to TRBJ1-5, with TRBD1 matching 8 bases. CDR3 size: 16 residues. After removal of 0 bases from V and 5 bases from J, the junction contained 6 bases not matched to a gene. Germline assignment: CDR1 LGHNA and CDR2 YNFKEQ. In DNA form, the CDR3 reads TGTGCCAGCAGCCAAGAGGAGGGACAGGATCATCAGCCCCAGCATTTT. It encodes CASSQEEGQDHQPQHF.

This clone came up a few times. The DNA for the CDR3 is TGTGCCAGCAGTCGACACGACAGAATGGATCAGCCCCAGCATTTT. Its translation: CASSRHDRMDQPQHF. This chain connects TRBV6-5 to TRBJ1-5; D perhaps matches TRBD1 (5 bases). V was trimmed by 5 bases and J by 5 bases, leaving 16 bases between them. The CDR3 contains 15 residues. The V gene's germline CDR1 is MNHEY and CDR2 SVGAGI.

The chain couples TRBV27 to TRBJ1-6; no clear D. Trimming stripped 8 bases from V and 5 bases from J, with 13 bases between. There are 14 residues in the CDR3. The germline V gene has CDR1 MNHEY and CDR2 SMNVEV (reference sequence). The CDR3 reads CASRRWLDNSPLHF. CDR3 DNA sequence: TGTGCCAGCCGCCGATGGTTAGATAATTCACCCCTCCACTTT.

The chain joins TRBV10-3 to TRBJ2-7; tentative D call: TRBD1 (5 bases). Germline values: CDR1 ENHRY, CDR2 SYGVKD. This CDR3 contains 15 residues. V lost 6 bases and J 0 bases, leaving 15 bases between the germline ends. In DNA, the CDR3 is TGTGCCATCAGGGTACAGGTTAGCAGCTCCTACGAGCAGTACTTC. The encoded protein is CAIRVQVSSSYEQYF.

The V and J genes are TRBV6-5 and TRBJ1-1, with 8 bases that match TRBD1. Germline assignment: CDR1 MNHEY and CDR2 SVGAGI. V trimming: 6 bases; J trimming: 6 bases; junction bases outside the gene matches: 9. CDR3 length equals 14 residues. The CDR3 spells CASRWLGRGPEAFF. The CDR3 DNA is TGTGCCAGCAGGTGGCTTGGCAGGGGGCCTGAAGCTTTCTTT.

The rearrangement joins TRBV5-1 to TRBJ2-5; TRBD2 matches 8 bases. The CDR3 is 17 amino acids. CDR1 and CDR2 from the germline V gene are SGHRS and YFSETQ. With V trimmed by 3 bases and J by 1 base, 11 bases remained unmatched. CDR3 coding DNA: TGCGCCAGCAGCTCGGGACTGACAGCGGGGGCCCAAGAGACCCAGTACTTC. Its protein product is CASSSGLTAGAQETQYF.

V and J are TRBV28 and TRBJ2-3; possibly TRBD2 for D (6 bases). Looked up from germline, CDR1 is MDHEN and CDR2 is SYDVKM. Trimming took 6 bases from V and 5 from J, leaving 24 bases between them. This CDR3 spans 17 amino acids. CDR3 loop: CASSRPQRWGEKDTQYF. The CDR3 nucleotides read TGTGCCAGCAGCCGACCGCAGCGGTGGGGGGAAAAAGATACGCAGTATTTT.

The chain uses TRBV27 and TRBJ1-2; 8 bases are shared with TRBD1. The CDR3 length is 14 residues. CDR1 is MNHEY and CDR2 is SMNVEV in the germline V gene (reference sequence). J gave up 2 bases and V 4 bases, and 3 bases lay outside the gene matches. The CDR3: CASSWTGTNYGYTF. The CDR3 bases are TGTGCCAGCAGTTGGACAGGGACCAACTATGGCTACACCTTC.

The chain recombines TRBV6-5 with TRBJ1-4; D remains unclear. Germline loops: CDR1 MNHEY, CDR2 SVGAGI. This CDR3 has 14 residues. The V end was cut by 2 bases, the J end by 4 bases, with 8 bases between. CDR3 protein: CASSYGPRNEKLFF. In DNA, the CDR3 is TGTGCCAGCAGTTACGGGCCGCGTAATGAAAAACTGTTTTTT.

The chain employs TRBV28 and TRBJ2-1; D is perhaps TRBD2 (6 bases). There are 15 residues in the CDR3. V was cut by 3 bases and J by 3 bases, with 12 bases left in between. Germline V lookup: CDR1 MDHEN, CDR2 SYDVKM. The CDR3 reads CASSFPGTLYNEQFF. In DNA, the CDR3 is TGTGCCAGCAGTTTCCCAGGGACTCTCTACAATGAGCAGTTCTTC. The full variable domain, rest sourced from reference TRBV28 and TRBJ2-1, is DVKVTQSSRYLVKRTGEKVFLECVQDMDHENMFWYRQDPGLGLRLIYFSYDVKMKEKGDIPEGYSVSREKKERFSLILESASTNQTSMYLCASSFPGTLYNEQFFGPGTRLTVL.

The chain recombines TRBV6-1 with TRBJ2-7; 7 bases line up with TRBD2. CDR3 length: 15 residues. J lost 3 bases, V lost 2 bases, and 7 bases had no gene match. Per the germline V gene, CDR1 is MNHNS and CDR2 is SASEGT. The CDR3: CASSEREGSVYEQYF. CDR3 coding DNA: TGTGCCAGCAGTGAAAGGGAGGGTTCTGTCTACGAGCAGTACTTC.

This clone occurred once. This chain uses TRBV5-6 with TRBJ2-5, with D unclear. Judging by the DNA end, TRBJ2-7 fits better; the J call may be wrong. This CDR3 is 14 amino acids long. Germline V gene data show CDR1 as SGHDT and CDR2 as YYEEEE. CDR3 sequence: CASSLDWVIGEQYF. CDR3 in DNA: TGTGCCAGCAGCTTGGATTGGGTAATTGGCGAGCAGTACTTC.

The J gene is TRBJ1-1, the V gene TRBV18; D call uncertain. The CDR3 sequence is 11 residues long. Between the trimmed V and J ends, which lost 3 bases and 1 base, there was a span of 0 bases. Germline V CDR1 and CDR2: KGHSH, LQKENI. The CDR3 protein is CASSPNTEAFF. The CDR3, as DNA: TGTGCCAGCTCACCGAACACTGAAGCTTTCTTT.

The V and J genes are TRBV5-1 and TRBJ2-3; D gene uncertain. The germline V gene encodes CDR1 SGHRS and CDR2 YFSETQ. Trimming stripped 1 base from V and 4 bases from J, with 10 bases between. There are 14 residues in the CDR3. For the CDR3, the DNA is TGCGCCAGCAGCTTGAGGGTCACCTCAGATACGCAGTATTTT. Amino acids: CASSLRVTSDTQYF.

The chain employs TRBV6-1 and TRBJ2-7; D not certain. The V end was cut by 8 bases, the J end by 3 bases, with 5 bases between. Per the germline V gene, CDR1 is MNHNS and CDR2 is SASEGT. The CDR3 totals 10 residues. Here the CDR3 reads CASSDYEQYF. CDR3 bases: TGTGCCAGCTCGGACTACGAGCAGTACTTC.

The J gene is TRBJ1-1, the V gene TRBV12-1. TRBV12-1 is marked as a pseudogene. This CDR3 spans 17 amino acids. The CDR3 loop is CASSFAQAGPSITEAFF. CDR3 nucleotides: TGTGCCAGCAGCTTTGCGCAGGCGGGGCCCTCGATAACTGAAGCTTTCTTT.